The 19 T cell receptor beta chains given below trace back to one sample, sequenced in a study of T-cell reconstitution after alpha-beta-depleted transplantation in children. Library preparation (for TCRbeta) was performed with unique molecular identifiers. TCRdb re-called the PCR reads with MiXCR, one entry per CDR3 protein. The sample has 100,000 or so distinct CDR3 sequences, less than 6% seen once; the top ten hold 5.5% to 7%. Sequenced material: PBMCs, mostly from graft donor cells, taken 60 days after TCRalphabeta/CD19-depleted stem cell transplant. Receptors originate from a female patient aged 2-15 years who had a stem cell transplant for Fanconi anemia, so the T cells may come from the graft donor.

The rearrangement links TRBV11-2 to TRBJ1-3, with D perhaps matching TRBD1 (6 bases). V gave up 5 bases and J gave up 3 bases, with 8 bases separating them. CDR1 and CDR2 (germline): SGHAT, FQNNGV. CDR3 length: 13 residues. CDR3 in DNA: TGTGCCAGCAGCCCGGACAGTGGAAACACCATATATTTT. Residues: CASSPDSGNTIYF.

The sample holds a few counts of this clonotype. The rearrangement uses TRBV29-1 and TRBJ2-1, with D perhaps matching TRBD1 (6 bases). The ends were cut back, 0 bases at V and 5 bases at J, with 17 bases in the middle. Germline lookup yields CDR1 SQVTM and CDR2 ANQGSEA. The CDR3 runs to 16 residues. CDR3 sequence (DNA): TGCAGCGTTGAAGATGGGGTCTGGGGGCGTAACAATGAGCAGTTCTTC. As protein: CSVEDGVWGRNNEQFF.

There are many counts of this clonotype. V and J are TRBV12-3 or TRBV12-4 and TRBJ2-3; 10 bases map to TRBD2. V gave up 3 bases and J gave up 0 bases; unmatched junction bases: 6. The CDR3 sequence is 17 residues long. In DNA, the CDR3 is TGTGCCAGCAGTTTTCTAGCGGGGGAATCTAGCACAGATACGCAGTATTTT. Protein sequence: CASSFLAGESSTDTQYF.

This clonotype was seen only a few times. The rearrangement joins TRBV7-3 to TRBJ2-1; the match to TRBD2 covers 12 bases. Losses at the gene ends were 3 bases for V and 1 base for J; bases not matched to a gene: 1. Germline V gene lookup returns CDR1 SGHTA and CDR2 FQGTGA. The CDR3 contains 16 residues. The CDR3 bases are TGTGCCAGCAGCTTGACTAGCGGGGGATCCTACAATGAGCAGTTCTTC. It encodes CASSLTSGGSYNEQFF.

This clonotype was seen only a few times. It is unclear where the CDR3 begins or ends on the DNA, so no DNA is shown, and the CDR3 is as TCRdb lists it. The V call is TRBV7-3, the J call TRBJ2-1. Germline CDR1 and CDR2: SGHTA and FQGTGA. The length of the CDR3 is 14 amino acids, counting both ends. The CDR3 reads CASSSSEQYNEQFF.

This clonotype was observed at least ten times. The gene calls are TRBV12-3 or TRBV12-4 and TRBJ2-3, with 7 positions matching TRBD2. The CDR3 runs 15 residues. V lost 5 bases to trimming and J lost 2 bases; unmatched junction nucleotides: 7. CDR3 coding DNA: TGTGCCAGCAGTCCTGGACTAGTCCCCACAGATACGCAGTATTTT. It codes for CASSPGLVPTDTQYF.

Ten or more counts support this clonotype. The rearrangement uses TRBV5-1 and TRBJ2-3; D not certain. This CDR3 comprises 15 residues. The V end was cut by 0 bases, the J end by 0 bases, with 8 bases between. Germline V lookup: CDR1 SGHRS, CDR2 YFSETQ. The CDR3 DNA sequence: TGCGCCAGCAGCTTGGACCACTCTAGCACAGATACGCAGTATTTT. This gives the protein CASSLDHSSTDTQYF.

This clonotype was observed many times. The chain joins TRBV18 to TRBJ2-1, with D maybe TRBD2 (6 bases). The CDR3 contains 13 residues. Trimming took off 5 bases at V and 10 bases at J, with 15 bases between the two ends. The germline V gene has CDR1 KGHSH and CDR2 LQKENI. CDR3: CASSDTSIPEQFF. The CDR3 DNA reads as TGTGCCAGCTCAGATACTAGCATTCCCGAGCAGTTCTTC. The full variable domain, completed using reference TRBV18 and TRBJ2-1, is NAGVMQNPRHLVRRRGQEARLRCSPMKGHSHVYWYRQLPEEGLKFMVYLQKENIIDESGMPKERFSAEFPKEGPSILRIQQVVRGDSAAYFCASSDTSIPEQFFGPGTRLTVL.

This clonotype was seen at least ten times. This chain joins TRBV15 and TRBJ2-3; D might be TRBD2 (5 bases). The germline V and J ends were trimmed by 1 base and 0 bases, with 11 bases remaining between them. The V gene's germline CDR1 is LNHNV and CDR2 YYDKDF (reference sequence). The CDR3 runs 16 residues. CDR3 sequence: CATSRVWESSTDTQYF. The CDR3 bases are TGTGCCACCAGCAGAGTGTGGGAGTCTAGCACAGATACGCAGTATTTT.

The chain is built from TRBV7-9 and TRBJ2-7; D perhaps matches TRBD2 (6 bases). Germline V gene data show CDR1 as SEHNR and CDR2 as FQNEAQ (reference sequence). The CDR3 covers 13 residues. V lost 6 bases and J lost 2, with 11 bases in between. CDR3 region: CASRLWGAYEQYF. DNA for the CDR3: TGTGCCAGCAGGTTATGGGGGGCCTACGAGCAGTACTTC.

This clonotype was observed a few times. This chain uses TRBV28 with TRBJ1-2; D possibly corresponds to TRBD1 (5 bases). V lost 4 bases and J 1 base, leaving 13 bases between the germline ends. Germline assignment: CDR1 MDHEN and CDR2 SYDVKM. CDR3 length equals 15 residues. CDR3 amino acids: CASSSGDLLNYGYTF. In DNA form, the CDR3 reads TGTGCCAGCAGTTCCGGGGACCTTCTTAACTATGGCTACACCTTC.

This clonotype was detected ten times or more. The V gene is TRBV11-2, the J gene TRBJ2-1, with TRBD2 as a possible D gene (5 bases). Germline lookup yields CDR1 SGHAT and CDR2 FQNNGV. The CDR3 spans 14 residues. V was pared by 0 bases and J by 6 bases, with 9 bases between. The CDR3 coding sequence is TGTGCCAGCAGCTTAGATGGGAGCCCCAATGAGCAGTTCTTC. It translates to CASSLDGSPNEQFF.

Relative to its sample, this clonotype is medium-sized. The chain is built from TRBV7-9 and TRBJ1-2; 7 positions agree with TRBD1. V trimming: 5 bases; J trimming: 6 bases; junction bases outside the gene matches: 12. Germline CDR1 is SEHNR and CDR2 is FQNEAQ (reference sequence). This CDR3 has 15 residues. CDR3 in DNA: TGTGCCAGCAGCCCGACGTCTGACAGGGTGGATGGCTACACCTTC. Protein product: CASSPTSDRVDGYTF. Full variable domain (outside the CDR3, taken from reference TRBV7-9 and TRBJ1-2): DTGVSQNPRHKITKRGQNVTFRCDPISEHNRLYWYRQTLGQGPEFLTYFQNEAQLEKSRLLSDRFSAERPKGSFSTLEIQRTEQGDSAMYLCASSPTSDRVDGYTFGSGTRLTVV.

This clonotype was seen at least ten times. The rearrangement uses TRBV11-2 and TRBJ2-3; tentative D call: TRBD2 (6 bases). Germline V gene sequence: CDR1 SGHAT, CDR2 FQNNGV. This CDR3 has 18 residues. V was pared by 3 bases and J by 2 bases, with 21 bases between. CDR3 coding DNA: TGTGCCAGCAGCTTCGTCGGGGGTGGGCAGGGTTACACAGATACGCAGTATTTT. Residues: CASSFVGGGQGYTDTQYF.

In this sample, this clonotype turned up many times. V and J are TRBV2 and TRBJ2-2, with 12 nucleotides matching TRBD2. The germline V gene encodes CDR1 SNHLY and CDR2 FYNNEI. After removal of 6 bases from V and 0 bases from J, the junction contained 8 bases not matched to a gene. CDR3 size: 18 residues. The CDR3 here is CASSSSTSGGTNTGELFF. The CDR3 coding sequence is TGTGCCAGCAGCAGCTCGACTAGCGGGGGTACGAACACCGGGGAGCTGTTTTTT.

This sequence joins TRBV7-2 and TRBJ2-4; TRBD1 aligns across 7 bases. V gave up 1 base and J gave up 7 bases; unmatched junction bases: 10. The CDR3 spans 16 residues. CDR1 SGHTA and CDR2 FQGNSA come from the germline V gene. The CDR3 DNA is TGTGCCAGCAGCTTAGTCTTAGGACAGGAGTGGAACATTCAGTACTTC. Translation: CASSLVLGQEWNIQYF. Looking up the rest from reference TRBV7-2 and TRBJ2-4 gives the full variable domain: GAGVSQSPSNKVTEKGKDVELRCDPISGHTALYWYRQSLGQGLEFLIYFQGNSAPDKSGLPSDRFSAERTGGSVSTLTIQRTQQEDSAVYLCASSLVLGQEWNIQYFGAGTRLSVL.

In its sample, this clonotype was seen many times. The chain links TRBV5-1 to TRBJ1-1; D not resolved. From germline, CDR1 is SGHRS and CDR2 YFSETQ. Trimming took off 5 bases at V and 6 bases at J, with 14 bases between the two ends. CDR3 length: 13 amino acids. The CDR3, as DNA: TGCGCCAGCAGGGCTACAGTAACCTCTGAAGCTTTCTTT. This encodes CASRATVTSEAFF. Using reference TRBV5-1 and TRBJ1-1 for the parts outside the CDR3, the full variable domain is KAGVTQTPRYLIKTRGQQVTLSCSPISGHRSVSWYQQTPGQGLQFLFEYFSETQRNKGNFPGRFSGRQFSNSRSEMNVSTLELGDSALYLCASRATVTSEAFFGQGTRLTVV.

This clonotype was counted many times. The gene calls are TRBV28 and TRBJ1-5; D remains ambiguous. The germline V gene encodes CDR1 MDHEN and CDR2 SYDVKM. The V gene lost 5 bases and the J gene lost 0 bases, with 8 bases spanning the gap. The CDR3 runs 14 residues. This CDR3 reads CASSPLNSNQPQHF. CDR3 nucleotides: TGTGCCAGCAGTCCCCTCAATAGCAATCAGCCCCAGCATTTT.

This clonotype was observed at least ten times. The chain recombines TRBV5-1 with TRBJ2-5; 7 bases are a match to TRBD2. Trimming removed 0 bases from V and 4 bases from J; junction bases left unmatched: 0. The V gene's germline CDR1 is SGHRS and CDR2 YFSETQ. The CDR3 sequence is 13 residues long. The DNA for the CDR3 is TGCGCCAGCAGCTTGGCGGGAGGAGAGACCCAGTACTTC. Translated: CASSLAGGETQYF.